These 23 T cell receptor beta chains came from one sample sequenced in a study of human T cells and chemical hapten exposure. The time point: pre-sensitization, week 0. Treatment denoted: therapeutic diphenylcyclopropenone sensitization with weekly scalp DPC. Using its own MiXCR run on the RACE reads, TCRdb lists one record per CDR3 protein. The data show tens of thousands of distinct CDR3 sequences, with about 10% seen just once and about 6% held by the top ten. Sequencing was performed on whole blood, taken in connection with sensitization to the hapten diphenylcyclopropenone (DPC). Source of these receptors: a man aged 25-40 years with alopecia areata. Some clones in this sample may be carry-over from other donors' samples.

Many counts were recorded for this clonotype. CDR3: CASSLAGDTQYF. The CDR3 region has the DNA TGCGCCAGCAGCTTGGCCGGAGATACGCAGTATTTT. The chain links TRBV5-1 to TRBJ2-3; D is undetermined. The germline V and J ends were trimmed by 0 bases and 5 bases, with 4 bases remaining between them. The CDR3 consists of 12 residues. Germline CDR1 is SGHRS and CDR2 is YFSETQ.

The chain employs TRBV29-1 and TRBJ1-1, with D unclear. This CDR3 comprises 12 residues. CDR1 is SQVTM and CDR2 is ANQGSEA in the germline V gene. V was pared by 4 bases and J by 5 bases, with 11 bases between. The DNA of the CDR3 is TGCAGCGTTGTCCCATCTCGGACTGAAGCTTTCTTT. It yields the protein CSVVPSRTEAFF.

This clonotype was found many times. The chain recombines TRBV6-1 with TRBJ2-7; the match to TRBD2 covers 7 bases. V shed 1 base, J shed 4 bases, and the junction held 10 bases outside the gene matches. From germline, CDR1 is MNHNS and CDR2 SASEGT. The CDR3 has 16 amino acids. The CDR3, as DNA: TGTGCCAGCAGTGAAGGTTGGGGAGCGGGGCCGTACGAGCAGTACTTC. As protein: CASSEGWGAGPYEQYF.

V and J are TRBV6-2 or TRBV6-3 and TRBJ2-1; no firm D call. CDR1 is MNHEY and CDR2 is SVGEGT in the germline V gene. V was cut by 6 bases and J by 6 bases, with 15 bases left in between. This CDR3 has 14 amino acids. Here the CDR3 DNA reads TGTGCCAGCAGACGAGCAGCACACGTCAATGAGCAGTTCTTC. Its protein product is CASRRAAHVNEQFF.

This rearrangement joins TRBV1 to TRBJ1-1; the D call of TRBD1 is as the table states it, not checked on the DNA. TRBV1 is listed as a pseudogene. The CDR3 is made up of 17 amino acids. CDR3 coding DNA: TGCACCAGCAGCCAAGCGGACAGGCCGGAGGTGAACACTGAAGCTTTCTTT. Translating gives CTSSQADRPEVNTEAFF.

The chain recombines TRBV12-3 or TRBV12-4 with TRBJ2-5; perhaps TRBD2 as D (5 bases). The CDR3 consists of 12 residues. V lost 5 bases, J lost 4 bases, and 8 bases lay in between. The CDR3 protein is CASSIRGETQYF. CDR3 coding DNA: TGTGCCAGCAGTATCCGGGGAGAGACCCAGTACTTC.

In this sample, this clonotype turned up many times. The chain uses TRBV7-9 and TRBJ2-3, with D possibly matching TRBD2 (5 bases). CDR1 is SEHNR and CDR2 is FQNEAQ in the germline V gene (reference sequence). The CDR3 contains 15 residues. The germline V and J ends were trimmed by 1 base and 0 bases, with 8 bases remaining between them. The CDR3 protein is CASSLDGGSTDTQYF. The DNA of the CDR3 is TGTGCCAGCAGCTTAGACGGCGGGAGCACAGATACGCAGTATTTT.

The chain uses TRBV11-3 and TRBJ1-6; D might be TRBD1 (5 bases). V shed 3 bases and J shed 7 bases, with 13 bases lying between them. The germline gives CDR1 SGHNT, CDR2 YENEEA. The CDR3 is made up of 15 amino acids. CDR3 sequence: CASSLGTGQNSPLHF. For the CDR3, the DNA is TGTGCCAGCAGCTTGGGGACCGGGCAGAATTCACCCCTCCACTTT.

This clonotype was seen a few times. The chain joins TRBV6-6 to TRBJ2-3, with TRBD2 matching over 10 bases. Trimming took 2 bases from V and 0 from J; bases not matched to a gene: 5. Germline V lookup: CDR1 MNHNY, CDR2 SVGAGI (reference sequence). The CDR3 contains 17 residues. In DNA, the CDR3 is TGTGCCAGCAGTTACCACCCTAGCGGGAGAAGCACAGATACGCAGTATTTT. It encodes CASSYHPSGRSTDTQYF.

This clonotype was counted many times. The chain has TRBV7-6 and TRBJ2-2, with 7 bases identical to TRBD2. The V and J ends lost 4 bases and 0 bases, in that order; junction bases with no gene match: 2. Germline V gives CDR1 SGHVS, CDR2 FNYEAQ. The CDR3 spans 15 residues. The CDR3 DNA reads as TGTGCCAGCAGCTCAGCGGGGTCGAACACCGGGGAGCTGTTTTTT. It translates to CASSSAGSNTGELFF. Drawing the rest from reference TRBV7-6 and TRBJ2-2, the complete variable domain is GAGVSQSPRYKVTKRGQDVALRCDPISGHVSLYWYRQALGQGPEFLTYFNYEAQQDKSGLPNDRFSAERPEGSISTLTIQRTEQRDSAMYRCASSSAGSNTGELFFGEGSRLTVL.

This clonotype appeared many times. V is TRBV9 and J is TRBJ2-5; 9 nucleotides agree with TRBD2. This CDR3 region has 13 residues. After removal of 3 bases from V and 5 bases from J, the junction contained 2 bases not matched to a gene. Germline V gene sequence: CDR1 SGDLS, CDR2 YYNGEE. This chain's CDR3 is CASSAGLAETQYF. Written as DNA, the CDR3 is TGTGCCAGCAGCGCGGGACTAGCCGAGACCCAGTACTTC.

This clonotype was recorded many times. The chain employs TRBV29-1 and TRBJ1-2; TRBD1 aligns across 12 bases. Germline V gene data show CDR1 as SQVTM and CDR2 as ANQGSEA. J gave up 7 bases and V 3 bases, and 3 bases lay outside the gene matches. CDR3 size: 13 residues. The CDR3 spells CSVDGTGGFGYTF. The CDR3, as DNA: TGCAGCGTTGATGGGACAGGGGGCTTTGGCTACACCTTC.

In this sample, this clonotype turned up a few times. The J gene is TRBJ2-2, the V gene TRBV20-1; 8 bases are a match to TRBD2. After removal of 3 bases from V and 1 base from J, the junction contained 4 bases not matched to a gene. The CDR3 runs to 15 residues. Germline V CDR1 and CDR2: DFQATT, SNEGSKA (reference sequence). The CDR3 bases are TGCAGTGCTAGCCCCAGCGGGAGGAACACCGGGGAGCTGTTTTTT. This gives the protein CSASPSGRNTGELFF.

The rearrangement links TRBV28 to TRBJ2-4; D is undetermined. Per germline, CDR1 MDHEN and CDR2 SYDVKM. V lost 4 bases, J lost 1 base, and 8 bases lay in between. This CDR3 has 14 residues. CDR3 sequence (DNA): TGTGCCAGCAGTTCCCAGGCGGCCAAAAACATTCAGTACTTC. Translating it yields CASSSQAAKNIQYF. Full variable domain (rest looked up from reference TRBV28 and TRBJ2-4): DVKVTQSSRYLVKRTGEKVFLECVQDMDHENMFWYRQDPGLGLRLIYFSYDVKMKEKGDIPEGYSVSREKKERFSLILESASTNQTSMYLCASSSQAAKNIQYFGAGTRLSVL.

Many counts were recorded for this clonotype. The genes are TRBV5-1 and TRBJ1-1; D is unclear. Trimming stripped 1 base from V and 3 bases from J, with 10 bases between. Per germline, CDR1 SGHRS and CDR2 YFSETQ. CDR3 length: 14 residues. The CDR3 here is CASSLRTGYTEAFF. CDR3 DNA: TGCGCCAGCAGCTTGCGTACCGGTTACACTGAAGCTTTCTTT.

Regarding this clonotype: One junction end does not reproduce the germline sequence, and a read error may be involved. CDR3 coding DNA: TGTGCCAGCAACGTAGGTCCCAGGGGAGCAGAGACCCAGTACTTC. This translates into CASNVGPRGAETQYF. The V and J genes are TRBV9 and TRBJ2-5; possibly TRBD1 for D (6 bases). There are 15 residues in the CDR3. Per the germline V gene, CDR1 is SGDLS and CDR2 is YYNGEE.

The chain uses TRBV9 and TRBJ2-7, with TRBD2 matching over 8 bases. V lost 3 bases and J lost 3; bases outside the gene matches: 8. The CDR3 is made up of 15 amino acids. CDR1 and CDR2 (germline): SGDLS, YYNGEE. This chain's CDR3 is CASSAYSGAGYEQYF. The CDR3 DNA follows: TGTGCCAGCAGCGCCTATAGCGGGGCAGGCTACGAGCAGTACTTC.

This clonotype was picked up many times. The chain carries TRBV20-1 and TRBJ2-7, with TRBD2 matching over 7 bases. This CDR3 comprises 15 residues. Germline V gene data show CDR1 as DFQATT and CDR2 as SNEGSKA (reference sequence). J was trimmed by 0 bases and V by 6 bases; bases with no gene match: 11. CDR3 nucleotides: TGCAGTGCCCAAAGGCTGGGCGGGAGCTCCTACGAGCAGTACGTC. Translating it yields CSAQRLGGSSYEQYV.

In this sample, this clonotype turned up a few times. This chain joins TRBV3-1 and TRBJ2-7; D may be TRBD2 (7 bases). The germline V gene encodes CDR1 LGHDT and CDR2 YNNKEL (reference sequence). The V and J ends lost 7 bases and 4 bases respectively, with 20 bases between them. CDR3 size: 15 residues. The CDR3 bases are TGTGCCAGCACCCCGGGGAGGGGGAACCCTTACGAGCAGTACTTC. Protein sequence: CASTPGRGNPYEQYF.

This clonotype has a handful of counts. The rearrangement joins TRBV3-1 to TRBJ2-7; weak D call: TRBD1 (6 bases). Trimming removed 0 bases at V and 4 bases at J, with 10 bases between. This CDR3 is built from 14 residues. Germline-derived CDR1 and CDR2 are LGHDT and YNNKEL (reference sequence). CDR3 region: CASSQEGQLYEQYF. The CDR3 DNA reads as TGTGCCAGCAGCCAAGAAGGACAGCTGTACGAGCAGTACTTC.

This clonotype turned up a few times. The CDR3 loop reads CASRLQGFRAFF. In nucleotides, the CDR3 is TGTGCCAGCAGGCTACAGGGATTTCGGGCTTTCTTT. The V call is TRBV2, the J call TRBJ1-1; possibly TRBD1 for D (6 bases). The V and J ends lost 6 bases and 11 bases respectively, with 16 bases between them. The CDR3 loop spans 12 amino acids. The germline CDR1 and CDR2 sequences are SNHLY and FYNNEI.

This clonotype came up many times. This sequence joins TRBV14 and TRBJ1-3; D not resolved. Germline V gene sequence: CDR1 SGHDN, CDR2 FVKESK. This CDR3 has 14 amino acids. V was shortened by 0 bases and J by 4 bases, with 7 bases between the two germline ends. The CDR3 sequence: CASSQDGQGNTIYF. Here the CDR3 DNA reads TGTGCCAGCAGCCAAGATGGCCAGGGAAACACCATATATTTT.

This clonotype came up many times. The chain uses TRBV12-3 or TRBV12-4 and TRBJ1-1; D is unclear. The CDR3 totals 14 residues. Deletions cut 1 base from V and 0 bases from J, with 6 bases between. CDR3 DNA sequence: TGTGCCAGCAGTTTAGGTTACCTGAACACTGAAGCTTTCTTT. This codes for CASSLGYLNTEAFF.